These 27 T cell receptor beta chains came from one sample sequenced in a study of blood T cell repertoires in COVID-19. Some clones are missing from TCRdb's copy, which holds only in-frame ones; the method was immunoSEQ multiplex PCR. The sample yields 250,000 or so clones, around 89% seen once. The sequenced sample was PBMCs or T cells enriched from blood (not recorded which). The receptors were gathered from a woman aged 40 to 55 with acute COVID-19.

The chain joins TRBV25-1 to TRBJ1-2; weak D call: TRBD1 (5 bases). Germline V CDR1 and CDR2: MGHDK, SYGVNS. V was cut by 5 bases and J by 5 bases, with 18 bases left in between. The CDR3 covers 15 residues. CDR3 bases: TGTGCCAGCAGTACCTCCAAAGGGGCGAAGTATGGCTACACCTTC. Translated: CASSTSKGAKYGYTF.

V and J are TRBV7-2 and TRBJ1-1; a possible D gene is TRBD1 (5 bases). Germline CDR1 reads SGHTA; CDR2 reads FQGNSA. The ends were cut back, 0 bases at V and 4 bases at J, with 9 bases in the middle. CDR3 length: 14 residues. The CDR3 coding sequence is TGTGCCAGCAGCTTAGCCCCCGGGGGCACTGAAGCTTTCTTT. Amino acids: CASSLAPGGTEAFF.

This clone came up once. This chain connects TRBV5-1 to TRBJ1-4; TRBD1 is a possible D gene (6 bases). The germline gives CDR1 SGHRS, CDR2 YFSETQ. Between the trimmed V and J ends, which lost 4 bases and 6 bases, there was a span of 13 bases. This CDR3 is built from 14 residues. CDR3 residues: CASSRGAGDEKLFF. The CDR3 DNA is TGCGCCAGCAGCCGGGGGGCAGGTGATGAAAAACTGTTTTTT.

This sequence joins TRBV19 and TRBJ1-5, with D possibly matching TRBD1 (5 bases). The CDR3 is 14 residues long. Germline CDR1 reads LNHDA; CDR2 reads SQIVND (reference sequence). V lost 7 bases, J lost 6 bases, and 16 bases lay in between. The CDR3 here is CASNGGVGIQPQHF. CDR3 DNA sequence: TGTGCCAGTAACGGAGGGGTAGGTATTCAGCCCCAGCATTTT. Together with reference TRBV19 and TRBJ1-5, the CDR3 gives the full variable domain: DGGITQSPKYLFRKEGQNVTLSCEQNLNHDAMYWYRQDPGQGLRLIYYSQIVNDFQKGDIAEGYSVSREKKESFPLTVTSAQKNPTAFYLCASNGGVGIQPQHFGDGTRLSIL.

V usage is TRBV11-3 and J usage is TRBJ1-1; 7 positions match TRBD1. Per the germline V gene, CDR1 is SGHNT and CDR2 is YENEEA. V lost 8 bases, J lost 8 bases, and 5 bases stayed unmatched. This CDR3 is built from 11 residues. The CDR3 sequence is CASGIQGEAFF. Written as DNA, the CDR3 is TGTGCCAGCGGAATACAGGGGGAAGCTTTCTTT.

V gene TRBV20-1 combines with J gene TRBJ2-7; the D gene is possibly TRBD1 (5 bases). Germline V lookup: CDR1 DFQATT, CDR2 SNEGSKA (reference sequence). The CDR3 sequence is 13 residues long. V was clipped by 3 bases and J by 4 bases, with 13 bases between them. CDR3 amino acids: CSASAWGGYEQYF. DNA for the CDR3: TGCAGTGCTAGTGCGTGGGGCGGTTACGAGCAGTACTTC.

The V and J genes are TRBV7-9 and TRBJ1-1, with 7 bases that match TRBD1. The germline V gene has CDR1 SEHNR and CDR2 FQNEAQ (reference sequence). The trim removed 5 bases at V and 2 bases at J, leaving 5 bases unmatched. This CDR3 region has 14 residues. The CDR3 protein is CASSPRQGNTEAFF. The CDR3 coding sequence is TGTGCCAGCAGCCCTCGACAGGGAAACACTGAAGCTTTCTTT.

The genes are TRBV27 and TRBJ1-5; D is undetermined. The CDR3 has 13 residues. V was trimmed by 6 bases and J by 6 bases, leaving 12 bases between them. CDR1 and CDR2 (germline): MNHEY, SMNVEV (reference sequence). The CDR3 region is CASRGGVSQPQHF. In nucleotides, the CDR3 is TGTGCCAGCAGGGGTGGAGTGTCTCAGCCCCAGCATTTT.

The rearrangement uses TRBV27 and TRBJ1-6; 10 bases align to TRBD1. V shed 3 bases, J shed 9 bases, and the junction held 8 bases outside the gene matches. Germline V CDR1 and CDR2: MNHEY, SMNVEV (reference sequence). CDR3 size: 16 residues. The CDR3: CASSFFDRGPGSPLHF. The CDR3 DNA follows: TGTGCCAGCAGTTTTTTCGACAGGGGGCCGGGTTCACCCCTCCACTTT.

V is TRBV7-5 and J is TRBJ1-2. TRBV7-5 is a pseudogene. This CDR3 contains 15 residues. In DNA, the CDR3 is TGTGCCAGAAAGGCTCAGGACGGGACTAACTATGGCTACACCTTC. Translating it yields CARKAQDGTNYGYTF.

A remark on this clone: A junction boundary mismatches the germline segment, possibly from a read error. This chain uses TRBV7-7 with TRBJ2-5; TRBD1 agrees at 10 bases. The length of the CDR3 is 16 residues. Per germline, CDR1 SSHAT and CDR2 FNYEAQ (reference sequence). As DNA, the CDR3 is TGTGCTAGCAGCCGATCCGGGACAGGGGCCCAAGAGACCCAGTACTTC. Its protein product is CASSRSGTGAQETQYF.

This clone came up once. The V call is TRBV13, the J call TRBJ2-7; 9 positions match TRBD1. Losses at the gene ends were 5 bases for V and 5 bases for J; bases not matched to a gene: 7. The CDR3 runs 14 residues. CDR1 and CDR2 (germline): PRHDT, FYEKMQ (reference sequence). In nucleotides, the CDR3 is TGTGCCAGCAGCGCCGGGACAGGGATTCACGAGCAGTACGTC. As protein: CASSAGTGIHEQYV.

The chain uses TRBV7-2 and TRBJ1-4; D gene unclear. V gave up 5 bases and J gave up 1 base, with 11 bases separating them. There are 15 residues in the CDR3. Germline lookup yields CDR1 SGHTA and CDR2 FQGNSA. This CDR3 reads CASSQVSGTNEKLFF. CDR3 nucleotide sequence: TGTGCCAGCAGCCAAGTGTCGGGAACTAATGAAAAACTGTTTTTT. The variable domain in full, with the rest retrieved from reference TRBV7-2 and TRBJ1-4, is GAGVSQSPSNKVTEKGKDVELRCDPISGHTALYWYRQSLGQGLEFLIYFQGNSAPDKSGLPSDRFSAERTGGSVSTLTIQRTQQEDSAVYLCASSQVSGTNEKLFFGSGTQLSVL.

The chain combines TRBV5-1 with TRBJ1-1; D is perhaps TRBD1 (5 bases). The CDR3 loop spans 13 amino acids. V lost 1 base, J lost 6 bases, and 10 bases lay in between. Germline CDR1 reads SGHRS; CDR2 reads YFSETQ. Written as DNA, the CDR3 is TGCGCCAGCAGCTTGTCAGGGATCCCTGAAGCTTTCTTT. It codes for CASSLSGIPEAFF.

This clone was picked up one time. The chain carries TRBV25-1 and TRBJ1-2; a weak D match, TRBD1 (6 bases). CDR3 length: 15 amino acids. Germline V gene data show CDR1 as MGHDK and CDR2 as SYGVNS. Trimming shortened V by 6 bases and J by 1 base, and 15 bases separated the two germline ends. In DNA form, the CDR3 reads TGTGCCAGCAGCCCCTCAGGGGCCCTTAACTATGGCTACACCTTC. It translates to CASSPSGALNYGYTF.

The genes are TRBV5-5 and TRBJ2-5; 14 nucleotides align to TRBD2. Germline CDR1 is SGHKS and CDR2 is YYEKEE (reference sequence). The CDR3 is made up of 19 amino acids. Losses at the gene ends were 3 bases for V and 4 bases for J; bases not matched to a gene: 14. Here the CDR3 reads CASSWGTSGSRGGRETQYF. The CDR3, as DNA: TGTGCCAGCAGCTGGGGGACTAGCGGGAGTCGTGGTGGAAGAGAGACCCAGTACTTC.

V gene TRBV7-9 combines with J gene TRBJ2-2; 8 nucleotides agree with TRBD1. V was pared by 4 bases and J by 0 bases, with 1 base of the junction left unmatched. The CDR3 runs to 15 residues. Germline V gene sequence: CDR1 SEHNR, CDR2 FQNEAQ (reference sequence). In nucleotides, the CDR3 is TGTGCCAGCAGCTCGGGACAGGCGAACACCGGGGAGCTGTTTTTT. Its translation is CASSSGQANTGELFF.

The chain carries TRBV5-4 and TRBJ2-1; unclear D gene. Deletions cut 1 base from V and 4 bases from J, with 6 bases between. The CDR3 has 13 residues. Germline-derived CDR1 and CDR2 are SGHNT and YYREEE (reference sequence). The CDR3 DNA follows: TGTGCCAGCAGCTTGACTACTTACAATGAGCAGTTCTTC. Its protein product is CASSLTTYNEQFF.

The chain recombines TRBV30 with TRBJ2-3; D possibly corresponds to TRBD1 (6 bases). Germline CDR1 GTSNPN, CDR2 SVGIG (reference sequence). Trimming shortened V by 3 bases and J by 0 bases, and 22 bases separated the two germline ends. CDR3 length equals 18 residues. Here the CDR3 reads CAWRKFNGQTYSTDTQYF. CDR3 bases: TGTGCCTGGAGAAAATTCAATGGACAGACATATAGCACAGATACGCAGTATTTT.

This clone showed up just once. As DNA, the CDR3 is TGTGCCAGCAGCTCATGGGGGGTAGGGAATAGCAATCAGCCCCAGCATTTT. As protein: CASSSWGVGNSNQPQHF. V is TRBV5-6 and J is TRBJ1-5, with D perhaps matching TRBD1 (5 bases). CDR1 SGHDT and CDR2 YYEEEE come from the germline V gene. CDR3 length: 17 residues. Deletions cut 3 bases from V and 0 bases from J, with 16 bases between.

The genes are TRBV5-1 and TRBJ2-7, with 9 bases aligning to TRBD1. From germline, CDR1 is SGHRS and CDR2 YFSETQ. The V and J ends lost 4 bases and 5 bases, in that order; junction bases with no gene match: 7. This CDR3 has 14 amino acids. CDR3 nucleotides: TGCGCCAGCAGCCCGGGACAGGGTACTCACGAGCAGTACTTC. Translating gives CASSPGQGTHEQYF.

V usage is TRBV9 and J usage is TRBJ2-1, with no clear D. Germline values: CDR1 SGDLS, CDR2 YYNGEE. Trimming pared 0 bases from V and 8 bases from J, leaving 12 bases between. This CDR3 comprises 14 residues. The CDR3 protein is CASSVEISGYEQFF. CDR3 nucleotides: TGTGCCAGCAGCGTAGAGATAAGTGGCTATGAGCAGTTCTTC.

The rearrangement joins TRBV7-2 to TRBJ1-4; D possibly corresponds to TRBD1 (5 bases). CDR3 length equals 15 residues. Germline loops: CDR1 SGHTA, CDR2 FQGNSA. V lost 5 bases to trimming and J lost 5 bases, with 15 bases between them. CDR3 loop: CASSPGLRANEKLFF. CDR3 nucleotides: TGTGCCAGCAGCCCTGGGCTCAGGGCGAATGAAAAACTGTTTTTT.

The chain is built from TRBV7-2 and TRBJ2-5, with 10 bases that match TRBD1. V was clipped by 7 bases and J by 5 bases; unmatched bases: 10. This CDR3 comprises 15 residues. The germline V gene encodes CDR1 SGHTA and CDR2 FQGNSA. CDR3 nucleotide sequence: TGTGCCAGCACCCTGGGACAGGGGAGGCGCGAGACCCAGTACTTC. Encoded protein: CASTLGQGRRETQYF. The full variable domain, with the rest looked up from reference TRBV7-2 and TRBJ2-5, is GAGVSQSPSNKVTEKGKDVELRCDPISGHTALYWYRQSLGQGLEFLIYFQGNSAPDKSGLPSDRFSAERTGGSVSTLTIQRTQQEDSAVYLCASTLGQGRRETQYFGPGTRLLVL.

This chain uses TRBV10-3 with TRBJ1-1, with a weak D call TRBD1 (5 bases). Trimming shortened V by 5 bases and J by 8 bases, and 12 bases separated the two germline ends. This CDR3 is built from 12 residues. Germline CDR1 ENHRY, CDR2 SYGVKD. The CDR3 region is CAISTVNREAFF. The CDR3 DNA reads TGTGCCATCAGTACTGTCAACAGGGAAGCTTTCTTT.

This clone showed up just once. V is TRBV10-3 and J is TRBJ2-5, with D perhaps matching TRBD1 (6 bases). Per the germline V gene, CDR1 is ENHRY and CDR2 is SYGVKD. Trimming pared 9 bases from V and 4 bases from J, leaving 21 bases between. The CDR3 has 15 residues. For the CDR3, the DNA is TGTGCCATATCGACAGGACCGCAGGCGGCAGAGACCCAGTACTTC. Translated, it gives CAISTGPQAAETQYF.

The chain links TRBV27 to TRBJ1-5; the match to TRBD1 covers 10 bases. V lost 4 bases and J lost 4; bases outside the gene matches: 4. CDR1 and CDR2 from the germline V gene are MNHEY and SMNVEV (reference sequence). The length of the CDR3 is 15 residues. The CDR3 DNA sequence: TGTGCCAGCAGTTCCCGACAGGGGGCAAATCAGCCCCAGCATTTT. Amino acid sequence: CASSSRQGANQPQHF.